Ten or more counts support the clone carrying this T cell receptor beta chain. Antigen: not known. A modified ARM-PCR protocol with three rounds of nested PCR amplified TCRbeta. One entry per CDR3 protein results from TCRdb running MiXCR on the multiplex PCR reads. The table shows more than 85,000 distinct CDR3 sequences, with about 62% occurring only once. Trimming shortened V by 6 bases and J by 8 bases, and 17 bases separated the two germline ends. CDR3 size: 13 residues. CDR1 and CDR2 from the germline V gene are DFQATT and SNEGSKA (reference sequence). These data come from a study of tumor and adjacent non-tumor tissue in lung cancer. Overall study results and limits: Tumor tissue had significantly higher TCR diversity than normal lung.

This sample's RNA came from whole unsorted tissue. The normal lung tissue was taken more than 3 cm from the tumor edge. This clonotype was sampled from a man under 40 with non-small cell lung cancer. This sequence joins TRBV20-1 and TRBJ1-5; weak D call: TRBD1 (5 bases). Material: distant non-tumor lung tissue. The CDR3 region is CSAIDRGTEPQHF. As DNA, the CDR3 is TGCAGTGCCATCGACCGGGGGACCGAGCCCCAGCATTTT.